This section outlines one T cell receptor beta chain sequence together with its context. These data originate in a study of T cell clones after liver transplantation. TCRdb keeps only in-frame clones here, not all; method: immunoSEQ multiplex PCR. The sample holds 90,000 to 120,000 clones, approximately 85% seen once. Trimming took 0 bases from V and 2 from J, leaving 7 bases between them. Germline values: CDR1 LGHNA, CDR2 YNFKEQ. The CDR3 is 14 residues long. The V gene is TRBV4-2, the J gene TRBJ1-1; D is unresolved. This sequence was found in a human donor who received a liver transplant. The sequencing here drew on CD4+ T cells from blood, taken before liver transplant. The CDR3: CASSQDGINTEAFF. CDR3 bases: TGTGCCAGCAGCCAAGACGGAATAAACACTGAAGCTTTCTTT.